The 21 T cell receptor beta chains presented below share a single source sample, sequenced in a study of low-dose radiotherapy and immunotherapy resistance in tumors. Gene-specific TRAV and TRBV primers were used for first-strand cDNA, covering alpha and beta chains. Over around 19 PCR cycles, TCRs were amplified from a constant-region primer and V-primer adapter. TCRdb reanalysed the reads using MiXCR and keeps one entry per CDR3 protein. The table has some 38,000 distinct CDR3 sequences, more than 20% seen once. Time point: after trial treatment. The treatment here: LDRT plus nivolumab, ipilimumab, low-dose cyclophosphamide and aspirin (RACIN trial). The sequences come from PBMCs, collected after low-dose radiotherapy plus immunotherapy. The receptors were sampled from a female donor with ovarian cancer.

This clonotype was recorded at least ten times. The chain recombines TRBV5-6 with TRBJ1-1; D unresolved. Germline CDR1 is SGHDT and CDR2 is YYEEEE. Trimming took off 0 bases at V and 0 bases at J, with 3 bases between the two ends. The CDR3 is made up of 13 amino acids. The CDR3 spells CASSLGMNTEAFF. CDR3 coding DNA: TGTGCCAGCAGCTTGGGTATGAACACTGAAGCTTTCTTT.

About this clonotype: This is likely an artifact of a read error, given a far larger clone one base away. The chain joins TRBV19 to TRBJ2-1; 9 bases align to TRBD2. The CDR3 runs 15 residues. Per the germline V gene, CDR1 is LNHDA and CDR2 is SQIVND (reference sequence). Trimming took 5 bases from V and 13 from J; bases not matched to a gene: 15. The CDR3 nucleotides read TGTGCCAGTAGTGCCCAGCGGGGGGTGCAAGAGACCCAGTTCTTC. Its translation: CASSAQRGVQETQFF.

Ten or more counts support this clonotype. V gene TRBV5-6 combines with J gene TRBJ2-1, with 7 bases that match TRBD2. The ends lost 4 bases at V and 0 bases at J; junction bases unmatched: 16. Germline V gene lookup returns CDR1 SGHDT and CDR2 YYEEEE. The CDR3 covers 19 residues. The CDR3 DNA reads TGTGCCAGCAGCCCCCGTGGTAGCGGGCTTAGATACTCCTACAATGAGCAGTTCTTC. Amino acids: CASSPRGSGLRYSYNEQFF.

In its sample, this clonotype was seen many times. V is TRBV28 and J is TRBJ2-7; D not resolved. CDR1 is MDHEN and CDR2 is SYDVKM in the germline V gene. This CDR3 is 15 amino acids long. With 1 base removed from V and 2 bases from J, the gap between germline ends came to 12 bases. CDR3 loop: CASSLYQALTYEQYF. DNA for the CDR3: TGTGCCAGCAGTTTATACCAGGCACTTACCTACGAGCAGTACTTC.

This chain uses TRBV5-4 with TRBJ1-6; 7 bases match TRBD1. V was clipped by 4 bases and J by 4 bases; unmatched bases: 8. Per germline, CDR1 SGHNT and CDR2 YYREEE (reference sequence). There are 16 residues in the CDR3. The CDR3 is CASSGGTETYNSPLHF. As DNA, the CDR3 is TGTGCCAGCAGCGGAGGGACAGAGACGTATAATTCACCCCTCCACTTT.

This clonotype was seen at least ten times. This chain uses TRBV9 with TRBJ2-3; D is uncertain. Germline-derived CDR1 and CDR2 are SGDLS and YYNGEE. V lost 7 bases and J 2 bases, leaving 8 bases between the germline ends. The CDR3 is 12 amino acids. CDR3 sequence reads: CASSGFTDTQYF. As DNA, the CDR3 is TGTGCCAGCTCTGGGTTCACAGATACGCAGTATTTT.

This clonotype was recorded at least ten times. V is TRBV2 and J is TRBJ2-7; weak D call: TRBD1 (6 bases). Germline CDR1 SNHLY, CDR2 FYNNEI. The ends were cut back, 7 bases at V and 0 bases at J, with 13 bases in the middle. The CDR3 is made up of 14 amino acids. The CDR3: CASIKGTTSYEQYF. In nucleotides, the CDR3 is TGTGCCAGCATTAAGGGGACAACCTCCTACGAGCAGTACTTC.

This clonotype was detected many times. This chain connects TRBV7-2 to TRBJ1-3, with D possibly matching TRBD1 (5 bases). Looked up from germline, CDR1 is SGHTA and CDR2 is FQGNSA. The CDR3 loop spans 13 amino acids. Trimming left V 5 bases short and J 4 bases short, with 9 bases between. The CDR3 region is CASSQGGGNTIYF. Here the CDR3 DNA reads TGTGCCAGCAGCCAGGGTGGGGGAAACACCATATATTTT.

This clonotype was found many times. This rearrangement joins TRBV20-1 to TRBJ1-5, with a possible D match to TRBD1 (6 bases). Looked up from germline, CDR1 is DFQATT and CDR2 is SNEGSKA (reference sequence). The CDR3 runs to 17 residues. The germline V and J ends were trimmed by 0 bases and 4 bases, with 19 bases remaining between them. CDR3 in amino acids: CSARDPPRTVDNQPQHF. DNA for the CDR3: TGCAGTGCTAGAGATCCCCCACGGACAGTCGATAATCAGCCCCAGCATTTT.

This clonotype occurred many times. This chain links TRBV27 with TRBJ2-1, with D hard to call. CDR3 size: 16 residues. Looked up from germline, CDR1 is MNHEY and CDR2 is SMNVEV (reference sequence). V was trimmed by 2 bases and J by 5 bases, leaving 16 bases between them. CDR3 loop: CASSLMPSQSHNEQFF. In DNA, the CDR3 is TGTGCCAGCAGTTTAATGCCCAGCCAGAGCCACAATGAGCAGTTCTTC.

This chain links TRBV27 with TRBJ2-1; D might be TRBD2 (5 bases). V lost 0 bases, J lost 0 bases, and 12 bases lay in between. This CDR3 has 17 residues. Germline-derived CDR1 and CDR2 are MNHEY and SMNVEV (reference sequence). CDR3 coding DNA: TGTGCCAGCAGTTTATCAAATAGAGGGTTCTCCTACAATGAGCAGTTCTTC. Its translation is CASSLSNRGFSYNEQFF.

There are many counts of this clonotype. CDR3 sequence reads: CASSPTPPGAGDTQYF. The DNA of the CDR3 is TGTGCCAGCTCACCAACTCCTCCGGGGGCGGGAGATACGCAGTATTTT. V gene TRBV18 combines with J gene TRBJ2-3, with D perhaps given as TRBD1 or TRBD2 (6 bases each). The CDR3 contains 16 residues. Trimming pared 2 bases from V and 5 bases from J, leaving 17 bases between. The V gene's germline CDR1 is KGHSH and CDR2 LQKENI.

This clonotype was seen at least ten times. V gene TRBV18 combines with J gene TRBJ1-2; D gene ambiguous. V dropped 3 bases and J dropped 5 bases, with 13 bases sitting between them. Germline V lookup: CDR1 KGHSH, CDR2 LQKENI. This CDR3 comprises 14 residues. The CDR3 sequence is CASSPGGLTYGYTF. CDR3 coding DNA: TGTGCCAGCTCACCCGGTGGGTTGACTTATGGCTACACCTTC.

Many counts were recorded for this clonotype. The rearrangement uses TRBV6-2 or TRBV6-3 and TRBJ2-3, with TRBD2 as a possible D gene (6 bases). In germline, CDR1 is MNHEY, CDR2 SVGEGT. This CDR3 is built from 17 residues. V shed 5 bases and J shed 4 bases, with 22 bases lying between them. DNA of the CDR3: TGTGCCAGCAGTGCATTCCCACTACGACTAGACGCAGATACGCAGTATTTT. Its translation is CASSAFPLRLDADTQYF.

This chain uses TRBV10-3 with TRBJ2-5; 10 bases match TRBD1. After removal of 2 bases from V and 5 bases from J, the junction contained 5 bases not matched to a gene. Per the germline V gene, CDR1 is ENHRY and CDR2 is SYGVKD. The CDR3 covers 15 residues. The CDR3 is CAISEEGTGAETQYF. The CDR3, as DNA: TGTGCCATCAGTGAGGAGGGGACAGGGGCTGAGACCCAGTACTTC.

This clonotype showed up many times. The CDR3 loop reads CASSDLAGEGPWDEQYF. The CDR3 nucleotides read TGTGCCAGCAGTGACCTAGCGGGGGAAGGCCCGTGGGACGAGCAGTACTTC. The chain joins TRBV6-1 to TRBJ2-7, with TRBD2 matching 10 bases. V lost 3 bases to trimming and J lost 5 bases; unmatched junction nucleotides: 13. The V gene's germline CDR1 is MNHNS and CDR2 SASEGT. CDR3 length: 17 residues.

This clonotype was counted ten times or more. V usage is TRBV20-1 and J usage is TRBJ2-5, with D perhaps TRBD1 or TRBD2 (7 bases each). Per the germline V gene, CDR1 is DFQATT and CDR2 is SNEGSKA (reference sequence). Trimming shortened V by 0 bases and J by 5 bases, and 13 bases separated the two germline ends. The CDR3 has 14 amino acids. The CDR3 loop reads CSARDNRGGETQYF. DNA for the CDR3: TGCAGTGCTAGAGATAACAGGGGAGGGGAGACCCAGTACTTC.

The genes are TRBV7-8 and TRBJ2-1; a weak D match, TRBD1 (6 bases). Per germline, CDR1 SGHVS and CDR2 FQNEAQ. Trimming pared 1 base from V and 5 bases from J, leaving 12 bases between. This CDR3 comprises 15 residues. The CDR3 protein is CASSLGQGGNNEQFF. Here the CDR3 DNA reads TGTGCCAGCAGCTTAGGCCAAGGGGGAAACAATGAGCAGTTCTTC.

This clonotype was seen repeatedly, ten times or more. This chain connects TRBV4-1 to TRBJ2-1; tentatively, D is TRBD1 (6 bases). Trimming took off 2 bases at V and 13 bases at J, with 15 bases between the two ends. Germline CDR1 reads MGHRA; CDR2 reads YSYEKL. The CDR3 extends over 13 amino acids. The CDR3 here is CASSQIQGLEQFF. The CDR3 DNA is TGCGCCAGCAGCCAAATACAGGGTCTCGAACAGTTCTTC.

This chain links TRBV29-1 with TRBJ1-1, with D uncertain. V was clipped by 6 bases and J by 1 base, with 15 bases between them. The CDR3 spans 14 residues. Germline lookup yields CDR1 SQVTM and CDR2 ANQGSEA. CDR3: CSVHPMVGNTEAFF. Here the CDR3 DNA reads TGCAGCGTGCACCCTATGGTAGGGAACACTGAAGCTTTCTTT. The full variable domain, rest sourced from reference TRBV29-1 and TRBJ1-1, is SAVISQKPSRDICQRGTSLTIQCQVDSQVTMMFWYRQQPGQSLTLIATANQGSEATYESGFVIDKFPISRPNLTFSTLTVSNMSPEDSSIYLCSVHPMVGNTEAFFGQGTRLTVV.

The V and J genes are TRBV5-5 and TRBJ2-5; TRBD2 is a possible D gene (6 bases). Germline V gives CDR1 SGHKS, CDR2 YYEKEE (reference sequence). CDR3 length equals 13 residues. V was pared by 3 bases and J by 4 bases, with 10 bases between. The CDR3 sequence is CASSSRGSETQYF. In DNA form, the CDR3 reads TGTGCCAGCAGCTCGCGGGGTTCAGAGACCCAGTACTTC.